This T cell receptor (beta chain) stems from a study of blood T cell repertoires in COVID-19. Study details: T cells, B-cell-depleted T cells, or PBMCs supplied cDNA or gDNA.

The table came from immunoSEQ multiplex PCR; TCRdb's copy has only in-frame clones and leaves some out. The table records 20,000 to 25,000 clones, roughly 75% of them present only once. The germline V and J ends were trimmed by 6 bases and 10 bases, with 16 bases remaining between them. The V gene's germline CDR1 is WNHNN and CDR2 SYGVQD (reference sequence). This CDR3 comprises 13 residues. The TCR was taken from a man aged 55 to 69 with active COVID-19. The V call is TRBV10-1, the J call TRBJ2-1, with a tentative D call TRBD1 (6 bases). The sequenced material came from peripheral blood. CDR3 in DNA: TGCGCCAGCAGATTACAGGGTTGCCGCGAGCAGTTCTTC. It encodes CASRLQGCREQFF.